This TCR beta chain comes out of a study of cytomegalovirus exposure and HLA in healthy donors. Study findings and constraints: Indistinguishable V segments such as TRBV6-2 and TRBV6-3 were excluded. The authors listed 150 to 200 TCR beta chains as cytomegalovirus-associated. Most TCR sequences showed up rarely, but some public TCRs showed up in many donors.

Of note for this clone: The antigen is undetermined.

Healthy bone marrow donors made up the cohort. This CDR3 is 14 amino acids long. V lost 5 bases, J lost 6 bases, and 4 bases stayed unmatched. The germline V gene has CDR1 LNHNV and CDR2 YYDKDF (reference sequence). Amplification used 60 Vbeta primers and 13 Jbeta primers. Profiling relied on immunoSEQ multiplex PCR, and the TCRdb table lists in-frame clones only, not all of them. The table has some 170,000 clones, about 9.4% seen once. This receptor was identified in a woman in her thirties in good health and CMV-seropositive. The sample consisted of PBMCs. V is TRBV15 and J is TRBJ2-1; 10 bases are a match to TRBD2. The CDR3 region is CATSSGLALNEQFF. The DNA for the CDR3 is TGTGCCACCAGCTCGGGACTAGCGCTCAATGAGCAGTTCTTC.